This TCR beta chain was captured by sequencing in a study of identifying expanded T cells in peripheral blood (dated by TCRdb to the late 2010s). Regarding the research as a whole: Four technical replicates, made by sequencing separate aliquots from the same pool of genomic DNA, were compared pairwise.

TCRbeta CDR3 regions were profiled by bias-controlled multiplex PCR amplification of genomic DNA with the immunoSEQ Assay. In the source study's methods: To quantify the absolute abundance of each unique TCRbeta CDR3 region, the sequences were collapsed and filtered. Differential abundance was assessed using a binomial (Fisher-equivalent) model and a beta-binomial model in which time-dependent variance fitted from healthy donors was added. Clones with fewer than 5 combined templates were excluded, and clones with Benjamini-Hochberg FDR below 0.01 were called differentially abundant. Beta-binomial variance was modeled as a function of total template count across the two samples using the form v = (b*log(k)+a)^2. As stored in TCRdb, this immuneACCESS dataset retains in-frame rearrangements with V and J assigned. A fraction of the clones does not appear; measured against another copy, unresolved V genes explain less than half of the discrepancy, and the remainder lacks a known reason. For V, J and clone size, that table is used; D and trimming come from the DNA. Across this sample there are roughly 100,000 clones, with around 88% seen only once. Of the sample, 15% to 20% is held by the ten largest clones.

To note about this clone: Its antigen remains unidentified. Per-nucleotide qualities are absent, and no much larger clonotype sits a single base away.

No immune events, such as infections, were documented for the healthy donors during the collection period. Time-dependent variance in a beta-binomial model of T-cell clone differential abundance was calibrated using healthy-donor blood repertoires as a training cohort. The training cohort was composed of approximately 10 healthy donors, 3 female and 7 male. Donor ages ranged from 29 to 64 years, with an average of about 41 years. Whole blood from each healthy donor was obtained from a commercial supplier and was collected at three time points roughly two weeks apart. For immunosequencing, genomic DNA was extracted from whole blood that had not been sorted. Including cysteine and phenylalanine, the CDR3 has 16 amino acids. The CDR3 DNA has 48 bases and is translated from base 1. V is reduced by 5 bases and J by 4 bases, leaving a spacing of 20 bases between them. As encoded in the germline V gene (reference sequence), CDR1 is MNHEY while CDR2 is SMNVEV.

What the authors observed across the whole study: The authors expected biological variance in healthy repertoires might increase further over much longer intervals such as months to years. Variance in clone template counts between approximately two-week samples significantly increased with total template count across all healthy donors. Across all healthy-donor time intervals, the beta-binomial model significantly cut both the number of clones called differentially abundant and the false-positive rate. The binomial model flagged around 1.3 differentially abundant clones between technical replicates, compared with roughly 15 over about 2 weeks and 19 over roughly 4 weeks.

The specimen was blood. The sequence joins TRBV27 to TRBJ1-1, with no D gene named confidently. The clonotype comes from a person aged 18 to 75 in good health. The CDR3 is CASSPPRSTSLTEAFF. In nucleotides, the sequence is TGTGCCAGCAGTCCACCTCGTTCGACATCCCTCACTGAAGCTTTCTTT.